This TCR beta chain was found in a study of T-cell reconstitution after alpha-beta-depleted transplantation in children. The CDR3 is made up of 13 amino acids. The germline CDR1 and CDR2 sequences are GTSNPN and SVGIG (reference sequence). V lost 0 bases and J lost 4, with 6 bases in between. For TCRbeta, the library was prepared with unique molecular identifiers. One entry per CDR3 protein, called by TCRdb with MiXCR from the PCR reads. The repertoire has about 640,000 distinct CDR3 sequences, over 15% of them found once; the top ten carry around 0.96%. This clonotype was counted at least ten times. The chain uses TRBV30 and TRBJ2-2; no clear D. This TCR was recovered from a human donor who donated a stem cell graft to a child with acute myeloid leukemia. Specimen: PBMCs from the stem cell graft donor, collected from the stem cell graft. CDR3 DNA sequence: TGTGCCTGGAGTGTTCACCTCACCGGGGAGCTGTTTTTT. Its protein product is CAWSVHLTGELFF.